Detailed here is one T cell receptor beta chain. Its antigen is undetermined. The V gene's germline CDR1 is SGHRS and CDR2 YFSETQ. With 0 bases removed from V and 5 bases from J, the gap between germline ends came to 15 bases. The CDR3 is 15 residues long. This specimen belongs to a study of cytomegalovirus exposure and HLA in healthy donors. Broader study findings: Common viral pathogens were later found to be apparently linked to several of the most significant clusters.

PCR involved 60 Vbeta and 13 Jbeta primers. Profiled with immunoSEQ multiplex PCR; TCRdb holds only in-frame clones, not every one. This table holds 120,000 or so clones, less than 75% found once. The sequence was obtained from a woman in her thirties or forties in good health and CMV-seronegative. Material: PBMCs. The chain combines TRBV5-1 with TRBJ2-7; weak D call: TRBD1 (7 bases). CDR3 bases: TGCGCCAGCAGCTTGGCCGTCGGAGGGGGCCACGAGCAGTACTTC. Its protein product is CASSLAVGGGHEQYF.